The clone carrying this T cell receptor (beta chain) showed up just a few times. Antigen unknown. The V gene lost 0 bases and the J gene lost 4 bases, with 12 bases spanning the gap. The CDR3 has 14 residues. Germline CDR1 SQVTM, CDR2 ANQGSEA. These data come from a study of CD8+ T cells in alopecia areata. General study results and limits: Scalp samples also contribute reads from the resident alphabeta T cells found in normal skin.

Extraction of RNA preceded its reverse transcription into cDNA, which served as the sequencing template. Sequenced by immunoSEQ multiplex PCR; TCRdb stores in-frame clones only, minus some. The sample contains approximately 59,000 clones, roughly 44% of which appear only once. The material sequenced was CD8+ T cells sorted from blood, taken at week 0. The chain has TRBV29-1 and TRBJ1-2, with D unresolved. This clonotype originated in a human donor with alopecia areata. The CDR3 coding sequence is TGCAGCGTTGAAGACAGGAGCTCGCGCTATGGCTACACCTTC. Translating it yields CSVEDRSSRYGYTF.